This T cell receptor beta chain appears in the sequencing data of a study of shared clonotypes between healthy human individuals. Study-wide context: Ranging from 18 to 49 in age, donors were two women and three men.

The germline V gene encodes CDR1 MNHEY and CDR2 SMNVEV (reference sequence). Trimming cost V 3 bases and J 12 bases, with 15 bases left between them. The CDR3 has 13 residues. TCRdb's table, derived via immunoSEQ multiplex PCR, lists solely in-frame clones and lacks some. The sample carries 2 million to 2.5 million clones, 93% recorded once. Study results and caveats: Generally, estimated richness proved larger in naive subsets than it did in memory subsets. Despite large depth, sorted-subset datasets appeared incompletely sequenced.

Comment on this clone: Its cognate antigen is unknown.

Sequencing was performed on naive CD4+ T cells from PBMCs. Indicated subset: CD45RA+ positively selected. This TCR came from a young man in good health. Some clones in this sample may be carry-over from other donors' samples. This chain joins TRBV27 and TRBJ2-1, with a possible D match to TRBD2 (5 bases). The CDR3 loop reads CASSFIPAGPQFF. The CDR3 DNA sequence: TGTGCCAGCAGTTTTATCCCGGCGGGCCCGCAGTTCTTC.